The T cell receptor (beta chain) described here comes from a study of graft-versus-host responses after intestinal transplantation. About the research overall: Once they had received anti-thymocyte globulin induction, all recipients took tacrolimus and steroids for approximately 3 years.

The CDR3 length is 15 residues. The V segment lost 5 bases and the J segment 5 bases; nucleotides outside the gene matches: 9. CDR1 is SGHDN and CDR2 is FVKESK in the germline V gene. This table comes from immunoSEQ multiplex PCR, and its TCRdb copy is limited to in-frame clones, with some not included. In the table there are 40,000 to 45,000 clones, roughly nine tenths of which are singletons. The source is a human patient who received an intestinal transplant, so some T cells may come from the graft donor. This rearrangement joins TRBV14 to TRBJ2-3; 8 bases agree with TRBD1. The input for sequencing was PBMCs, taken around 320 days after intestinal transplant. The CDR3 region has the DNA TGTGCCAGCAGCTCAACTTCCGGGACAGGAGATACGCAGTATTTT. It codes for CASSSTSGTGDTQYF.